This record looks at one T cell receptor (beta chain) sequence and its context. What it binds is not known. This record belongs to a study of vaccination effects on CD4 cells after COVID-19. As for the study in general: Culturing of two million PBMC per well took place with approximately 10 IU/ml IL-2 and approximately 9.1 ug/ml peptides.

Sequencing was performed with immunoSEQ multiplex PCR; in TCRdb, only in-frame clones are kept and a portion is missing. Altogether tens of thousands of clones are present, around 79% being singletons, with the ten largest covering 2% to 3%. The study's findings and limits: Healthy vaccinees showed cross-reactivity with common cold coronaviruses in only 1 of 255 vaccine-induced clones.

Culture lasted roughly eleven days before CD4+ T cell isolation. All study participants received two doses of BNT162b2 or mRNA-1273 vaccine. People in the vaccine group had not been infected with SARS-CoV-2 before, and their nucleocapsid antibodies were negative. The origin of this receptor is a human donor who received a COVID-19 vaccine. Source: CD4+ T cells from PBMCs cultured without peptide, taken after COVID-19 vaccination.

CDR3 sequence (DNA): TGTGCCAGCAGTTACGTCGGCGCCGAGACCCAGTACTTC. It translates to CASSYVGAETQYF. V is TRBV6-5 and J is TRBJ2-5; D gene unclear. The CDR3 is 13 amino acids. With 2 bases removed from V and 5 bases from J, the gap between germline ends came to 9 bases. In germline, CDR1 is MNHEY, CDR2 SVGAGI.